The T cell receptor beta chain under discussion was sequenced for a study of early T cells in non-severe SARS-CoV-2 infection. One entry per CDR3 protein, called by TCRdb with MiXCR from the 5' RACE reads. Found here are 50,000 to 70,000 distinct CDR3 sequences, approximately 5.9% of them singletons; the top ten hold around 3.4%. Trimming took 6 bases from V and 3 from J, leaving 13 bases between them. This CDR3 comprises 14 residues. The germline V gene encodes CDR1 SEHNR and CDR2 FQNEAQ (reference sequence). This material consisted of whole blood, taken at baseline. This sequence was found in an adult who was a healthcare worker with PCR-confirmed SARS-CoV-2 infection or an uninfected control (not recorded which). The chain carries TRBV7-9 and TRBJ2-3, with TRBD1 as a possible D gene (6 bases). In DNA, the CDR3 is TGTGCCAGCAGTTTCGGTACAGGGACAGATACGCAGTATTTT. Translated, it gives CASSFGTGTDTQYF.